This TCR beta chain comes out of a study of cytomegalovirus exposure and HLA in healthy donors. Whole-study results and caveats: A few of the chains that were CMV-associated were confirmed in vitro to be specific for CMV antigens. Researchers counted roughly 150 TCR beta chains as cytomegalovirus-associated.

The CDR3 has 14 amino acids. V was pared by 6 bases and J by 5 bases, with 8 bases of the junction left unmatched. CDR1 is LGHNT and CDR2 is FRNRAP in the germline V gene. It was with 60 Vbeta and 13 Jbeta primers that the PCR ran. This table comes from immunoSEQ multiplex PCR, and its TCRdb copy is limited to in-frame clones, with some not included. The sample shows some 140,000 clones, roughly four fifths of them seen only once. Healthy bone marrow donors formed the donor group. At collection, donors were nominally healthy, but unrecorded immune exposures were probable. In regard to this clone: Antigen specificity is unknown.

Sequenced input: PBMCs. V gene TRBV12-5 combines with J gene TRBJ2-5; 8 bases are a match to TRBD1. This clonotype originated in a middle-aged woman in good health and CMV-seronegative. CDR3: CASGRQGPRETQYF. The CDR3 DNA reads as TGTGCTAGTGGCCGACAGGGGCCTCGGGAGACCCAGTACTTC.